This T cell receptor (beta chain) emerged from a study of long-term antiretroviral therapy in people with HIV. For this clone: Other DNA sequences in this specimen translate into the identical CDR3.

CDR1 is MNHEY and CDR2 is SMNVEV in the germline V gene (reference sequence). Trimming took off 3 bases at V and 1 base at J, with 12 bases between the two ends. CDR3 size: 15 residues. At survey level, the immunoSEQ assay was run in its v3.0 version. The method was immunoSEQ multiplex PCR; TCRdb's version includes in-frame clones alone and lacks a portion of them. The sample holds approximately 29,000 clones, around nine tenths seen once. V and J are TRBV27 and TRBJ1-1, with D possibly TRBD1 on 6 matching bases. Specimen: unsorted PBMCs, collected 5 to 5.5 years after starting antiretroviral therapy. The origin of this receptor is a woman in her thirties or forties with HIV. CDR3 region: CASSFSGAGNTEAFF. Written as DNA, the CDR3 is TGTGCCAGCAGTTTCTCAGGGGCGGGGAACACTGAAGCTTTCTTT.